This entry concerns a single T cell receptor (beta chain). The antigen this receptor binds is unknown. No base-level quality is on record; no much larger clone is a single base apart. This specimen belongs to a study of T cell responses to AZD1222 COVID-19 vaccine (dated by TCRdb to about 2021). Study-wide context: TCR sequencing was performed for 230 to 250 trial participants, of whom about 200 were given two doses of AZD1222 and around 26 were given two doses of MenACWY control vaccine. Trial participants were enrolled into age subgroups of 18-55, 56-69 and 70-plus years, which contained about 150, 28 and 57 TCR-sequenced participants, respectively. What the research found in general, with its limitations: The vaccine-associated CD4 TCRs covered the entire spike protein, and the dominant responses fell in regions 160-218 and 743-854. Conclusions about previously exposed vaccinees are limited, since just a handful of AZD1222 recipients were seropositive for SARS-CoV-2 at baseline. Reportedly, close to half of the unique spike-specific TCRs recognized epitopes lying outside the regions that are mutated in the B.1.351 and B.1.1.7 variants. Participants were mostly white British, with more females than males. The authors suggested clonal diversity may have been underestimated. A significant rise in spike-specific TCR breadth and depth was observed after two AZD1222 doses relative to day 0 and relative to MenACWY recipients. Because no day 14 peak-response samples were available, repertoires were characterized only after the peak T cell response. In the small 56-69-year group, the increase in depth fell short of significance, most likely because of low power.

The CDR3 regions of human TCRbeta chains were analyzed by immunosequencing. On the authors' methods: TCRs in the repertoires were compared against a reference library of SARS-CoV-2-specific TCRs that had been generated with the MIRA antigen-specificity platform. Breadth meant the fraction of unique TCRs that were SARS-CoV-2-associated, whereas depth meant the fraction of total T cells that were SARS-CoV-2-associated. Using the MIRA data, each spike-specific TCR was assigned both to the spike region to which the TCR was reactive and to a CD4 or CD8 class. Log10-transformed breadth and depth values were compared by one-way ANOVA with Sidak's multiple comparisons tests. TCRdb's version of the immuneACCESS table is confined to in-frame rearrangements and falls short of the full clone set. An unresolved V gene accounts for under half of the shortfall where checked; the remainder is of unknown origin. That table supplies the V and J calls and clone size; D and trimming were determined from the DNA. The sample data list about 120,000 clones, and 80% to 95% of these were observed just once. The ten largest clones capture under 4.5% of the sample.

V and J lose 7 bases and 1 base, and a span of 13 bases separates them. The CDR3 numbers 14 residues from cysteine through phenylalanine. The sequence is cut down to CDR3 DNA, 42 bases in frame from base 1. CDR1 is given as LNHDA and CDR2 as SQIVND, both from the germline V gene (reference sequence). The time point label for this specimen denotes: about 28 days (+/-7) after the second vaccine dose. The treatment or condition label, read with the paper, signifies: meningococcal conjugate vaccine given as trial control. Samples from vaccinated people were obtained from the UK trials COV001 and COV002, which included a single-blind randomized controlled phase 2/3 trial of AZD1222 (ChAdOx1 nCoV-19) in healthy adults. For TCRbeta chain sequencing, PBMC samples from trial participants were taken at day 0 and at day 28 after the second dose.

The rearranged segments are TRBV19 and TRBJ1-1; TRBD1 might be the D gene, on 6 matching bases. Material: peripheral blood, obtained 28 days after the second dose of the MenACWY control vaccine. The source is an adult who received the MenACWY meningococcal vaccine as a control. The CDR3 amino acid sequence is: CASTGRGENTEAFF. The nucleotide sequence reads TGTGCCAGTACCGGGAGGGGGGAGAACACTGAAGCTTTCTTT.